Below are 28 T cell receptor beta chains sequenced from a single sample in a study of chemoradiotherapy in HPV16-positive cancers. TCRdb keeps only in-frame clones here, not all; method: immunoSEQ multiplex PCR. The data show 14,000 or so clones, with 55% to 75% seen just once and about 19% held by the top ten. The sample was gathered from a patient who underwent chemoradiotherapy. All receptors derive from a human donor with HPV-associated anogenital cancer.

This chain joins TRBV4-1 and TRBJ2-5; D possibly corresponds to TRBD2 (7 bases). Trimming shortened V by 1 base and J by 5 bases, and 14 bases separated the two germline ends. Germline values: CDR1 MGHRA, CDR2 YSYEKL. CDR3 length: 15 residues. The CDR3 sequence is CASSQGGGRWETQYF. The CDR3 DNA sequence: TGCGCCAGCAGCCAAGGGGGGGGGCGGTGGGAGACCCAGTACTTC.

The V and J genes are TRBV9 and TRBJ1-2, with unresolved D. Trimming took off 0 bases at V and 0 bases at J, with 9 bases between the two ends. The CDR3 runs 15 residues. The germline V gene encodes CDR1 SGDLS and CDR2 YYNGEE. This CDR3 is CASSVDGIANYGYTF. For the CDR3, the DNA is TGTGCCAGCAGCGTAGATGGGATAGCTAACTATGGCTACACCTTC.

This sequence joins TRBV27 and TRBJ1-1; maybe TRBD1 (5 bases). V was cut by 0 bases and J by 0 bases, with 14 bases left in between. The germline CDR1 and CDR2 sequences are MNHEY and SMNVEV (reference sequence). CDR3 length: 17 residues. The CDR3 DNA reads TGTGCCAGCAGTTTATCCGGGGCGACCCCGATGAACACTGAAGCTTTCTTT. This gives the protein CASSLSGATPMNTEAFF.

This clone was recorded only once. This chain links TRBV5-1 with TRBJ2-7; TRBD2 is a possible D gene (6 bases). Between the trimmed V and J ends, which lost 3 bases and 2 bases, there was a span of 15 bases. The CDR3 length is 15 residues. CDR1 is SGHRS, CDR2 YFSETQ, per germline. The CDR3 DNA reads as TGCGCCAGCAGCTCTGACCGGGGGTTAACCTACGAGCAGTACTTC. Its protein is CASSSDRGLTYEQYF.

This clone was observed a few times. V and J are TRBV14 and TRBJ1-1, with 8 bases that match TRBD1. Germline CDR1 SGHDN, CDR2 FVKESK. The V gene end was trimmed by 0 bases and the J gene end by 4 bases; junction bases not matched to a gene: 4. This CDR3 region has 15 residues. The chain's CDR3 is CASSQEIGQGTEAFF. The CDR3 region has the DNA TGTGCCAGCAGCCAAGAAATAGGACAGGGCACTGAAGCTTTCTTT.

In its sample, this clone is medium-sized. The chain couples TRBV11-2 to TRBJ2-7, with D hard to call. The V gene lost 5 bases and the J gene lost 1 base, with 6 bases spanning the gap. The CDR3 runs to 12 residues. The germline V gene has CDR1 SGHAT and CDR2 FQNNGV. This CDR3 reads CASSLGSYEQYF. The CDR3, as DNA: TGTGCCAGCAGCCTAGGATCCTACGAGCAGTACTTC.

V gene TRBV2 combines with J gene TRBJ2-5; D is ambiguous. Germline loops: CDR1 SNHLY, CDR2 FYNNEI. The germline V and J ends were trimmed by 3 bases and 5 bases, with 13 bases remaining between them. The CDR3 is made up of 14 amino acids. CDR3 DNA sequence: TGTGCCAGCAGTGACTGGGTCCTGGGGGAGACCCAGTACTTC. Translating it yields CASSDWVLGETQYF.

By sample fraction, this clone is medium-sized. This rearrangement joins TRBV4-1 to TRBJ2-7; D is unresolved. V lost 4 bases and J lost 3, with 13 bases in between. CDR1 MGHRA and CDR2 YSYEKL come from the germline V gene. This CDR3 is 14 amino acids long. The CDR3: CASSPSMGYYEQYF. Written as DNA, the CDR3 is TGCGCCAGCAGCCCCTCGATGGGGTACTACGAGCAGTACTTC.

This chain joins TRBV6-1 and TRBJ1-1; D might be TRBD1 (6 bases). The CDR3 contains 15 residues. Trimming cost V 6 bases and J 1 base, with 15 bases left between them. Germline CDR1 MNHNS, CDR2 SASEGT. The CDR3 nucleotides are TGTGCCAGCAGAGCCGGGGGCGCGGCGAACACTGAAGCTTTCTTT. This encodes CASRAGGAANTEAFF.

Only a few counts were recorded for this clone. The chain joins TRBV5-1 to TRBJ1-4, with 7 bases matching TRBD1. Germline CDR1 and CDR2: SGHRS and YFSETQ. The ends lost 4 bases at V and 7 bases at J; junction bases unmatched: 7. The CDR3 sequence is 14 residues long. CDR3: CASSHPDRTEKLFF. CDR3 sequence (DNA): TGCGCCAGCAGCCACCCGGACAGGACTGAAAAACTGTTTTTT.

The chain couples TRBV19 to TRBJ1-2, with D uncertain. This CDR3 is 12 amino acids long. CDR1 LNHDA and CDR2 SQIVND come from the germline V gene (reference sequence). V was pared by 0 bases and J by 8 bases, with 7 bases between. The CDR3 reads CASSIERGGYTF. CDR3 nucleotides: TGTGCCAGTAGTATAGAACGCGGAGGCTACACCTTC.

The genes are TRBV14 and TRBJ1-5, with D perhaps matching TRBD1 (5 bases). Germline V gene sequence: CDR1 SGHDN, CDR2 FVKESK. This CDR3 comprises 13 residues. This CDR3 reads CAPHWGDNQPQHF. The CDR3 DNA is TGTGCTCCCCACTGGGGGGATAATCAGCCCCAGCATTTT.

The chain links TRBV5-1 to TRBJ2-5; D is possibly TRBD2 (5 bases). The CDR3 extends over 13 amino acids. The germline V and J ends were trimmed by 2 bases and 1 base, with 6 bases remaining between them. Germline values: CDR1 SGHRS, CDR2 YFSETQ. The CDR3: CASSLSGQETQYF. CDR3 in DNA: TGCGCCAGCAGCTTAAGCGGCCAAGAGACCCAGTACTTC.

The chain couples TRBV28 to TRBJ1-5; 7 nucleotides line up with TRBD1. With V trimmed by 6 bases and J by 7 bases, 18 bases remained unmatched. CDR3 size: 17 residues. In germline, CDR1 is MDHEN, CDR2 SYDVKM. This CDR3 reads CASRLAISGTVPQPQHF. In DNA, the CDR3 is TGTGCCAGCAGACTCGCAATATCCGGGACAGTTCCCCAGCCCCAGCATTTT. The variable domain in full, with the rest retrieved from reference TRBV28 and TRBJ1-5, is DVKVTQSSRYLVKRTGEKVFLECVQDMDHENMFWYRQDPGLGLRLIYFSYDVKMKEKGDIPEGYSVSREKKERFSLILESASTNQTSMYLCASRLAISGTVPQPQHFGDGTRLSIL.

The chain joins TRBV20-1 to TRBJ2-5; D is unclear. Per the germline V gene, CDR1 is DFQATT and CDR2 is SNEGSKA (reference sequence). Trimming took 3 bases from V and 5 from J, leaving 7 bases between them. This CDR3 has 11 residues. As DNA, the CDR3 is TGCAGTGCTAGTCGCATGGAGACCCAGTACTTC. This codes for CSASRMETQYF.

The rearrangement links TRBV6-5 to TRBJ2-3, with D perhaps being TRBD1 or TRBD2 (5 bases each). The length of the CDR3 is 14 residues. Trimming shortened V by 5 bases and J by 0 bases, and 9 bases separated the two germline ends. The germline CDR1 and CDR2 sequences are MNHEY and SVGAGI. The CDR3 loop is CASSLRDSTDTQYF. The DNA for the CDR3 is TGTGCCAGCAGTCTTCGGGACAGCACAGATACGCAGTATTTT.

The V call is TRBV30, the J call TRBJ2-7; TRBD1 matches at 7 bases. The J segment lost 6 bases and the V segment lost 0 bases, leaving 8 bases of the junction unmatched. In germline, CDR1 is GTSNPN, CDR2 SVGIG (reference sequence). The CDR3 is made up of 14 amino acids. CDR3 nucleotides: TGTGCCTGGAGTGTAAAGGGGGCCACCGGCGAGCAGTACTTC. Protein: CAWSVKGATGEQYF.

CDR3 sequence: CAWSRGDTEAFF. CDR3 sequence (DNA): TGTGCCTGGAGTAGAGGTGACACTGAAGCTTTCTTT. J is TRBJ1-1 and V is TRBV30, with D hard to call. Germline loops: CDR1 GTSNPN, CDR2 SVGIG (reference sequence). Deletions cut 2 bases from V and 3 bases from J, with 7 bases between. The CDR3 contains 12 residues.

The chain uses TRBV27 and TRBJ2-2; the D is unclear. This CDR3 spans 14 amino acids. The germline V gene has CDR1 MNHEY and CDR2 SMNVEV (reference sequence). Trimming pared 8 bases from V and 0 bases from J, leaving 10 bases between. CDR3 nucleotides: TGTGCCAGCCGGGCCGGGCCGAACACCGGGGAGCTGTTTTTT. It encodes CASRAGPNTGELFF.

CDR3 loop: CASSEGERLTDTQYF. DNA of the CDR3: TGTGCCAGCAGTGAGGGAGAGCGTCTAACCGATACGCAGTATTTT. The chain employs TRBV2 and TRBJ2-3; maybe TRBD2 (5 bases). Trimming shortened V by 3 bases and J by 6 bases, and 16 bases separated the two germline ends. This CDR3 has 15 residues. Per the germline V gene, CDR1 is SNHLY and CDR2 is FYNNEI.

The V gene is TRBV28, the J gene TRBJ1-4, with D unresolved. V dropped 7 bases and J dropped 7 bases, with 22 bases sitting between them. CDR3 size: 16 residues. Germline V gives CDR1 MDHEN, CDR2 SYDVKM. CDR3: CASNLSTGGRGEKLFF. The CDR3 bases are TGTGCCAGCAACCTATCGACGGGAGGGCGGGGTGAAAAACTGTTTTTT.

The rearrangement links TRBV5-1 to TRBJ2-3, with TRBD1 identical over 7 bases. V shed 0 bases, J shed 0 bases, and the junction held 10 bases outside the gene matches. Germline values: CDR1 SGHRS, CDR2 YFSETQ. This CDR3 has 18 amino acids. The CDR3 loop is CASSLGEGTAISTDTQYF. As DNA, the CDR3 is TGCGCCAGCAGCTTGGGAGAGGGGACAGCAATCAGCACAGATACGCAGTATTTT.

This sequence joins TRBV4-3 and TRBJ2-5, with TRBD2 identical over 10 bases. The CDR3 consists of 15 residues. Unmatched junction bases numbered 7, after V lost 5 bases and J lost 4 bases. CDR1 and CDR2 from the germline V gene are LGHNA and YSLEER. CDR3 nucleotides: TGCGCCAGCAGCATCAGCGGGGGGGCTTCAGAGACCCAGTACTTC. This sequence encodes CASSISGGASETQYF.

This clone was found once. The chain joins TRBV9 to TRBJ2-3; 7 nucleotides match TRBD1. Germline values: CDR1 SGDLS, CDR2 YYNGEE. The J segment lost 3 bases and the V segment lost 3 bases, leaving 7 bases of the junction unmatched. The CDR3 spans 15 residues. The CDR3 DNA reads as TGTGCCAGCAGCGCAGGGGACAGTGGTACAGATACGCAGTATTTT. This codes for CASSAGDSGTDTQYF.

The rearrangement links TRBV15 to TRBJ1-5; 10 bases line up with TRBD1. This CDR3 has 17 residues. Germline loops: CDR1 LNHNV, CDR2 YYDKDF (reference sequence). With 3 bases clipped from V and 7 bases from J, the junction kept 12 bases outside the gene matches. CDR3 loop: CATSRGYGDRGNQPQHF. CDR3 nucleotide sequence: TGTGCCACCAGCAGGGGGTATGGGGACAGGGGTAACCAGCCCCAGCATTTT.

This chain connects TRBV5-1 to TRBJ1-6; 7 positions match TRBD1. Germline values: CDR1 SGHRS, CDR2 YFSETQ. V gave up 2 bases and J gave up 12 bases; unmatched junction bases: 8. This CDR3 has 14 residues. The CDR3 DNA is TGCGCCAGCAGCTTCGGGACAGCCGACCGACCCCTCCACTTT. Its protein product is CASSFGTADRPLHF.

The CDR3, as DNA: TGCGCCAGCAGCCAACGGACTAGCGGGGCTAGCACAGATACGCAGTATTTT. It yields the protein CASSQRTSGASTDTQYF. The chain links TRBV4-3 to TRBJ2-3; TRBD2 matches at 12 bases. The germline V gene encodes CDR1 LGHNA and CDR2 YSLEER. The CDR3 has 17 residues. V trimming: 2 bases; J trimming: 0 bases; junction bases outside the gene matches: 3.

This clone has a single count. The chain joins TRBV14 to TRBJ1-1; D may be TRBD1 (5 bases). The CDR3 is 15 amino acids. V was pared by 0 bases and J by 4 bases, with 12 bases between. The germline V gene has CDR1 SGHDN and CDR2 FVKESK. The CDR3 DNA follows: TGTGCCAGCAGCCAAGATTTATCAGGGTCCACTGAAGCTTTCTTT. This translates into CASSQDLSGSTEAFF. The full variable domain, completed using reference TRBV14 and TRBJ1-1, is EAGVTQFPSHSVIEKGQTVTLRCDPISGHDNLYWYRRVMGKEIKFLLHFVKESKQDESGMPNNRFLAERTGGTYSTLKVQPAELEDSGVYFCASSQDLSGSTEAFFGQGTRLTVV.